Listed here is a single TCR beta chain. Its target is not known. The data were taken from a study of regulatory T cells in long-lasting Graves disease. Notes on the study in general: Under persistent disease, TRBV28, TRBJ1-2 and TRBJ2-5 were used preferentially. Peripheral blood was the sole material, not thyroid tissue.

Germline CDR1 is MGHRA and CDR2 is YSYEKL. The CDR3 is 14 residues long. After removal of 6 bases from V and 6 bases from J, the junction contained 7 bases not matched to a gene. Building the TCR beta libraries relied on iRepertoire HTBI primers, and CDR3 regions underwent Arm-PCR. TCRdb redid the calling of the multiplex PCR reads with MiXCR, one entry per CDR3 protein. The repertoire includes 400,000 to 500,000 distinct CDR3 sequences, about 15% of them detected once, and about 11% sits in the top ten. Noted time point: newly diagnosed GD, antithyroid drugs for less than 3 months. PBMC RNA served as the TCR library source. A further study also used this sample, focusing on T cells in Graves' hyperthyroidism and ophthalmopathy.

This chain links TRBV4-1 with TRBJ2-2, with 7 bases identical to TRBD2. The receptor was derived from a woman between 25 and 40 years old with Graves disease. The starting material was peripheral blood mononuclear cells (PBMCs), obtained at new diagnosis, from a patient treated with antithyroid drugs. CDR3 residues: CASRIAGMPGELFF. The CDR3 DNA is TGCGCCAGCAGAATAGCGGGTATGCCCGGGGAGCTGTTTTTT.